The 26 T cell receptor beta chains presented below share a single source sample, sequenced in a study of shared clonotypes between healthy human individuals. Some clones are missing from TCRdb's copy, which holds only in-frame ones; the method was immunoSEQ multiplex PCR. This table has approximately 980,000 clones, 76% appearing once. Sequenced: memory CD4+ T cells sorted from blood. The subset denotes: CD45RA-negative fraction. Every receptor here comes from a man aged 18 to 29 in good health.

This sequence joins TRBV6-1 and TRBJ1-1; D uncertain. The CDR3 consists of 13 residues. Trimming pared 9 bases from V and 4 bases from J, leaving 15 bases between. Germline CDR1 and CDR2: MNHNS and SASEGT. The CDR3 protein is CASLRLVGTEAFF. The DNA for the CDR3 is TGTGCCAGTCTCAGGTTAGTGGGCACTGAAGCTTTCTTT.

V usage is TRBV4-1 and J usage is TRBJ1-6; D remains ambiguous. Germline V gene sequence: CDR1 MGHRA, CDR2 YSYEKL. The ends were cut back, 5 bases at V and 4 bases at J, with 9 bases in the middle. CDR3 size: 14 residues. For the CDR3, the DNA is TGCGCCAGCAGCAAGGGAGAGTATAATTCACCCCTCCACTTT. Translated: CASSKGEYNSPLHF.

In regard to this clone: This specimen includes other DNA sequences encoding the same CDR3. The chain employs TRBV30 and TRBJ2-7; TRBD2 aligns across 8 bases. CDR1 and CDR2 (germline): GTSNPN, SVGIG (reference sequence). CDR3 size: 13 residues. The ends lost 3 bases at V and 1 base at J; junction bases unmatched: 2. The CDR3, as DNA: TGTGCCTGGAGAACGGGAGGGTCCTACGAGCAGTACTTC. Translated, it gives CAWRTGGSYEQYF. The full variable domain, completed using reference TRBV30 and TRBJ2-7, is SQTIHQWPATLVQPVGSPLSLECTVEGTSNPNLYWYRQAAGRGLQLLFYSVGIGQISSEVPQNLSASRPQDRQFILSSKKLLLSDSGFYLCAWRTGGSYEQYFGPGTRLTVT.

The CDR3 sequence is CAISESLVSDTQYF. CDR3 DNA sequence: TGTGCCATCAGTGAGTCCTTGGTTTCAGATACGCAGTATTTT. The V gene is TRBV10-3, the J gene TRBJ2-3, with D hard to call. The CDR3 sequence is 14 residues long. V lost 0 bases and J 4 bases, leaving 8 bases between the germline ends. Germline lookup yields CDR1 ENHRY and CDR2 SYGVKD.

The chain carries TRBV5-1 and TRBJ1-2; D remains unclear. The V end lost 4 bases, the J end lost 3 bases, and 16 bases lay between the germline ends. Germline CDR1 is SGHRS and CDR2 is YFSETQ. The CDR3 covers 15 residues. The CDR3 sequence is CASSPDPGSHYGYTF. CDR3 nucleotides: TGCGCCAGCAGCCCGGACCCGGGCAGCCACTATGGCTACACCTTC.

The V gene is TRBV20-1, the J gene TRBJ2-3, with a weak D call TRBD2 (6 bases). Per the germline V gene, CDR1 is DFQATT and CDR2 is SNEGSKA (reference sequence). The CDR3 spans 11 residues. V gave up 5 bases and J gave up 6 bases, with 9 bases separating them. CDR3 amino acids: CSAGGVDTQYF. CDR3 nucleotide sequence: TGCAGTGCTGGAGGGGTGGATACGCAGTATTTT.

The rearrangement links TRBV10-1 to TRBJ1-4, with D uncertain. V shed 0 bases and J shed 13 bases, with 12 bases lying between them. The CDR3 runs to 13 residues. Germline values: CDR1 WNHNN, CDR2 SYGVQD (reference sequence). Here the CDR3 DNA reads TGCGCCAGCAGTGAGTCGATTGGAGGGCGACTGTTTTTT. As protein: CASSESIGGRLFF.

The rearrangement joins TRBV11-2 to TRBJ2-5; D is perhaps TRBD1 (6 bases). V shed 5 bases and J shed 2 bases, with 15 bases lying between them. The CDR3 is 15 amino acids. CDR1 and CDR2 from the germline V gene are SGHAT and FQNNGV. The CDR3 nucleotides read TGTGCCAGCAGCCCAGGGGTGACAAGACAAGAGACCCAGTACTTC. It specifies CASSPGVTRQETQYF. Full variable domain (rest looked up from reference TRBV11-2 and TRBJ2-5): EAGVAQSPRYKIIEKRQSVAFWCNPISGHATLYWYQQILGQGPKLLIQFQNNGVVDDSQLPKDRFSAERLKGVDSTLKIQPAKLEDSAVYLCASSPGVTRQETQYFGPGTRLLVL.

This clone was recorded many times. The rearrangement uses TRBV2 and TRBJ2-2; D tentatively fits TRBD1 or TRBD2 (5 bases each). Germline V gene lookup returns CDR1 SNHLY and CDR2 FYNNEI. V gave up 4 bases and J gave up 7 bases, with 13 bases separating them. The CDR3 spans 14 residues. CDR3 in DNA: TGTGCCAGCAGTGTAAGCCGGGGCAGCGGGGAGCTGTTTTTT. As protein: CASSVSRGSGELFF.

The rearrangement joins TRBV7-2 to TRBJ1-5; D unresolved. Germline-derived CDR1 and CDR2 are SGHTA and FQGNSA. Trimming cost V 3 bases and J 6 bases, with 6 bases left between them. There are 12 residues in the CDR3. The CDR3 sequence: CASSFGSQPQHF. The CDR3 DNA reads TGTGCCAGCAGCTTCGGTAGTCAGCCCCAGCATTTT.

The table lists this clone with a count of one. The genes are TRBV6-6 and TRBJ1-1; tentative D call: TRBD1 (6 bases). V was cut by 8 bases and J by 1 base, with 14 bases left in between. The CDR3 covers 14 residues. Germline V gene sequence: CDR1 MNHNY, CDR2 SVGAGI (reference sequence). The CDR3 nucleotides are TGTGCCAGCCGACTGAGACAGGAGAACACTGAAGCTTTCTTT. Translated: CASRLRQENTEAFF.

The J gene is TRBJ2-5, the V gene TRBV18, with D possibly being TRBD2 (5 bases). Per the germline V gene, CDR1 is KGHSH and CDR2 is LQKENI. This CDR3 comprises 16 residues. The V end lost 4 bases, the J end lost 5 bases, and 20 bases lay between the germline ends. The CDR3 region is CASSLRRPKGGETQYF. CDR3 coding DNA: TGTGCCAGCTCACTCCGGAGACCCAAGGGCGGGGAGACCCAGTACTTC.

The chain recombines TRBV5-6 with TRBJ2-2; D might be TRBD1 (6 bases). The CDR3 is 15 amino acids. Germline V gene data show CDR1 as SGHDT and CDR2 as YYEEEE. V gave up 5 bases and J gave up 6 bases, with 17 bases separating them. CDR3: CASRRDTKDSGELFF. For the CDR3, the DNA is TGTGCCAGCAGGAGGGACACAAAGGACTCCGGGGAGCTGTTTTTT.

The chain carries TRBV28 and TRBJ2-7, with D possibly matching TRBD2 (7 bases). Germline V gene lookup returns CDR1 MDHEN and CDR2 SYDVKM. The CDR3 sequence is 13 residues long. The ends were cut back, 5 bases at V and 4 bases at J, with 12 bases in the middle. The CDR3 protein is CASSNGGAYEQYF. CDR3 nucleotides: TGTGCCAGCAGTAATGGGGGGGCATACGAGCAGTACTTC.

J is TRBJ2-3 and V is TRBV11-3; D is perhaps TRBD1 (5 bases). This CDR3 contains 14 residues. The germline CDR1 and CDR2 sequences are SGHNT and YENEEA. V gave up 5 bases and J gave up 2 bases, with 11 bases separating them. In nucleotides, the CDR3 is TGTGCCAGCAGCCCAAGGGGATCCACAGATACGCAGTATTTT. This encodes CASSPRGSTDTQYF. The entire variable domain, with the rest obtained from reference TRBV11-3 and TRBJ2-3, is as follows: EAGVVQSPRYKIIEKKQPVAFWCNPISGHNTLYWYLQNLGQGPELLIRYENEEAVDDSQLPKDRFSAERLKGVDSTLKIQPAELGDSAVYLCASSPRGSTDTQYFGPGTRLTVL.

The chain joins TRBV7-2 to TRBJ1-1; D uncertain. The CDR3 runs to 14 residues. Deletions cut 2 bases from V and 6 bases from J, with 13 bases between. Germline lookup yields CDR1 SGHTA and CDR2 FQGNSA. DNA for the CDR3: TGTGCCAGCAGCTTATCCTGGGCTCAGGCTGAAGCTTTCTTT. Protein product: CASSLSWAQAEAFF.

The chain employs TRBV5-1 and TRBJ2-7; 12 positions match TRBD2. The CDR3 sequence is 15 residues long. Germline V gives CDR1 SGHRS, CDR2 YFSETQ. V lost 0 bases and J lost 5; bases outside the gene matches: 3. In nucleotides, the CDR3 is TGCGCCAGCAGCTTGGGACTAGCGGGAGAGGACGAGCAGTACTTC. It specifies CASSLGLAGEDEQYF.

As for this clone: This may be a read error, as it is one base from a much larger clone. CDR3: CASSFGDTQYF. The CDR3 DNA sequence: TGTGCCAGCAGTTTCGGAGATACGCAGTATTTT. The rearrangement joins TRBV6-6 to TRBJ2-3, with no clear D. V lost 4 bases to trimming and J lost 5 bases, with 4 bases between them. Looked up from germline, CDR1 is MNHNY and CDR2 is SVGAGI (reference sequence). This CDR3 has 11 residues.

The J gene is TRBJ2-7, the V gene TRBV5-6, with 7 bases aligning to TRBD1. This CDR3 has 15 amino acids. CDR1 and CDR2 (germline): SGHDT, YYEEEE. V was clipped by 4 bases and J by 2 bases; unmatched bases: 9. The DNA of the CDR3 is TGTGCCAGCAGCCTGCCAGGACAGGCACCCTACGAGCAGTACTTC. Its translation: CASSLPGQAPYEQYF.

The V call is TRBV28, the J call TRBJ2-7; 11 bases are shared with TRBD2. Trimming cost V 6 bases and J 4 bases; bases outside gene matches: 8. Germline V gene sequence: CDR1 MDHEN, CDR2 SYDVKM. The CDR3 runs to 15 residues. The CDR3, as DNA: TGTGCCAGCAGCGGACAGACTAGCGGGGAGTACGAGCAGTACTTC. It codes for CASSGQTSGEYEQYF.

As regards this clone: At the DNA level, this CDR3 is encoded by other sequences in the same sample as well. V is TRBV5-4 and J is TRBJ1-1; TRBD1 aligns across 7 bases. The CDR3 loop spans 14 amino acids. The trim removed 1 base at V and 2 bases at J, leaving 2 bases unmatched. Germline V gives CDR1 SGHNT, CDR2 YYREEE (reference sequence). The DNA for the CDR3 is TGTGCCAGCAGCTTGCGGACAGGAAACACTGAAGCTTTCTTT. This sequence encodes CASSLRTGNTEAFF.

The chain recombines TRBV6-9 with TRBJ2-5; 7 bases are shared with TRBD1. CDR3 length: 12 amino acids. After removal of 9 bases from V and 1 base from J, the junction contained 2 bases not matched to a gene. Germline assignment: CDR1 MNHGY and CDR2 SVAAGI. The CDR3 DNA reads as TGTGCCAGGAGGGACAGCCAAGAGACCCAGTACTTC. Translation gives CARRDSQETQYF.

This rearrangement joins TRBV5-6 to TRBJ2-3; the match to TRBD1 covers 7 bases. Germline V CDR1 and CDR2: SGHDT, YYEEEE. The CDR3 is made up of 17 amino acids. Losses at the gene ends were 0 bases for V and 1 base for J; bases not matched to a gene: 8. DNA of the CDR3: TGTGCCAGCAGCTTGGGTACCAGACAGGGTCGCACAGATACGCAGTATTTT. It yields the protein CASSLGTRQGRTDTQYF. Full variable domain (rest looked up from reference TRBV5-6 and TRBJ2-3): DAGVTQSPTHLIKTRGQQVTLRCSPKSGHDTVSWYQQALGQGPQFIFQYYEEEERQRGNFPDRFSGHQFPNYSSELNVNALLLGDSALYLCASSLGTRQGRTDTQYFGPGTRLTVL.

The chain uses TRBV10-3 and TRBJ2-3; 10 nucleotides align to TRBD2. With V trimmed by 6 bases and J by 4 bases, 10 bases remained unmatched. The germline V gene encodes CDR1 ENHRY and CDR2 SYGVKD. CDR3 size: 16 residues. CDR3 sequence: CAIRGASGRGADTQYF. The DNA for the CDR3 is TGTGCCATCAGGGGGGCTAGCGGGAGAGGGGCAGATACGCAGTATTTT.

The chain couples TRBV10-3 to TRBJ2-1; TRBD2 agrees at 9 bases. This CDR3 is 14 amino acids long. Trimming cost V 7 bases and J 2 bases; bases outside gene matches: 3. Germline CDR1 is ENHRY and CDR2 is SYGVKD. CDR3: CAIIPSGTYNEQFF. DNA for the CDR3: TGTGCCATCATTCCTAGCGGGACCTACAATGAGCAGTTCTTC.

The rearrangement links TRBV6-1 to TRBJ2-7, with 7 bases identical to TRBD1. The CDR3 contains 14 residues. In germline, CDR1 is MNHNS, CDR2 SASEGT. The trim removed 7 bases at V and 3 bases at J, leaving 9 bases unmatched. The CDR3 coding sequence is TGTGCCAGCATATCGGGACAGAGAAACTACGAGCAGTACTTC. This codes for CASISGQRNYEQYF.